This record covers a single TCR beta chain. Ten or more counts support this clonotype. There is no known antigen for this receptor. No quality values exist for individual bases; no much larger clone is one base distant. From a lookup of the germline V gene, CDR1 and CDR2 are MGHRA and YSYEKL. Counted from cysteine to phenylalanine, this CDR3 has 13 amino acids. The sequence is cut down to CDR3 DNA, 39 bases in frame from base 1. A distance of 8 bases separates the germline ends of V and J, which lose 4 bases and 7 bases respectively. This sample was taken from a study of T cell repertoires in cytomegalovirus infection (dated by TCRdb to the late 2010s). In terms of the full investigation: The HLA type of each donor mattered for the analysis, because public TCR beta signatures pointed to carriage of CMV infection along with the matching HLA type. Study-wide findings and limitations: The ex vivo response was dominated by HLA-C-restricted CMV-specific TCR beta clonotypes, and the single most frequent clonotype in two of eight donors was supplied by these HLA-C-restricted clonotypes. Cumulative frequency of public TCR beta family members discriminated carriers of CMV infection plus the relevant HLA type in this cohort and an independent approximately 360-donor cohort.

TCRdb shows the sequencer as Illumina HiSeq 1500. TCRdb trimmed public reads at Q25 via fastp, called clones via MiXCR and kept in-frame beta chains. Rows with one shared CDR3 protein collapse into an entry with the most common genes and DNA. This sample holds 97,000 or so distinct CDR3 sequences; 16% were observed only once. Of the sample, 8% to 9.5% is held by the ten largest clones. The sequence came from a human donor in good health (CMV status not recorded). Some clones in this sample may be carry-over from other donors' samples. Sequences were obtained from PBMCs. The V and J genes are TRBV4-1 and TRBJ1-6, with the D gene uncertain. The DNA sequence follows: TGCGCCAGCAGCCCACAACTGAATTCACCCCTCCACTTT. Translated, it gives CASSPQLNSPLHF.